This T cell receptor (beta chain) derives from a study of cytomegalovirus exposure and HLA in healthy donors. V was pared by 4 bases and J by 4 bases, with 11 bases between. This CDR3 is 13 amino acids long. The germline V gene encodes CDR1 MNHNS and CDR2 SASEGT. 13 Jbeta primers and 60 Vbeta primers were used for the PCR. Method: immunoSEQ multiplex PCR; TCRdb's copy keeps in-frame clones and lacks some. The sample has 90,000 to 100,000 clones, about four fifths seen once. Sequencing input: PBMCs. The origin of this receptor is a middle-aged woman in good health and CMV-seronegative. The J gene is TRBJ2-7, the V gene TRBV6-1, with D maybe TRBD1 (6 bases). Written as DNA, the CDR3 is TGTGCCAGCAGTGCGCTGGACAGTTACGAGCAGTACTTC. It specifies CASSALDSYEQYF.